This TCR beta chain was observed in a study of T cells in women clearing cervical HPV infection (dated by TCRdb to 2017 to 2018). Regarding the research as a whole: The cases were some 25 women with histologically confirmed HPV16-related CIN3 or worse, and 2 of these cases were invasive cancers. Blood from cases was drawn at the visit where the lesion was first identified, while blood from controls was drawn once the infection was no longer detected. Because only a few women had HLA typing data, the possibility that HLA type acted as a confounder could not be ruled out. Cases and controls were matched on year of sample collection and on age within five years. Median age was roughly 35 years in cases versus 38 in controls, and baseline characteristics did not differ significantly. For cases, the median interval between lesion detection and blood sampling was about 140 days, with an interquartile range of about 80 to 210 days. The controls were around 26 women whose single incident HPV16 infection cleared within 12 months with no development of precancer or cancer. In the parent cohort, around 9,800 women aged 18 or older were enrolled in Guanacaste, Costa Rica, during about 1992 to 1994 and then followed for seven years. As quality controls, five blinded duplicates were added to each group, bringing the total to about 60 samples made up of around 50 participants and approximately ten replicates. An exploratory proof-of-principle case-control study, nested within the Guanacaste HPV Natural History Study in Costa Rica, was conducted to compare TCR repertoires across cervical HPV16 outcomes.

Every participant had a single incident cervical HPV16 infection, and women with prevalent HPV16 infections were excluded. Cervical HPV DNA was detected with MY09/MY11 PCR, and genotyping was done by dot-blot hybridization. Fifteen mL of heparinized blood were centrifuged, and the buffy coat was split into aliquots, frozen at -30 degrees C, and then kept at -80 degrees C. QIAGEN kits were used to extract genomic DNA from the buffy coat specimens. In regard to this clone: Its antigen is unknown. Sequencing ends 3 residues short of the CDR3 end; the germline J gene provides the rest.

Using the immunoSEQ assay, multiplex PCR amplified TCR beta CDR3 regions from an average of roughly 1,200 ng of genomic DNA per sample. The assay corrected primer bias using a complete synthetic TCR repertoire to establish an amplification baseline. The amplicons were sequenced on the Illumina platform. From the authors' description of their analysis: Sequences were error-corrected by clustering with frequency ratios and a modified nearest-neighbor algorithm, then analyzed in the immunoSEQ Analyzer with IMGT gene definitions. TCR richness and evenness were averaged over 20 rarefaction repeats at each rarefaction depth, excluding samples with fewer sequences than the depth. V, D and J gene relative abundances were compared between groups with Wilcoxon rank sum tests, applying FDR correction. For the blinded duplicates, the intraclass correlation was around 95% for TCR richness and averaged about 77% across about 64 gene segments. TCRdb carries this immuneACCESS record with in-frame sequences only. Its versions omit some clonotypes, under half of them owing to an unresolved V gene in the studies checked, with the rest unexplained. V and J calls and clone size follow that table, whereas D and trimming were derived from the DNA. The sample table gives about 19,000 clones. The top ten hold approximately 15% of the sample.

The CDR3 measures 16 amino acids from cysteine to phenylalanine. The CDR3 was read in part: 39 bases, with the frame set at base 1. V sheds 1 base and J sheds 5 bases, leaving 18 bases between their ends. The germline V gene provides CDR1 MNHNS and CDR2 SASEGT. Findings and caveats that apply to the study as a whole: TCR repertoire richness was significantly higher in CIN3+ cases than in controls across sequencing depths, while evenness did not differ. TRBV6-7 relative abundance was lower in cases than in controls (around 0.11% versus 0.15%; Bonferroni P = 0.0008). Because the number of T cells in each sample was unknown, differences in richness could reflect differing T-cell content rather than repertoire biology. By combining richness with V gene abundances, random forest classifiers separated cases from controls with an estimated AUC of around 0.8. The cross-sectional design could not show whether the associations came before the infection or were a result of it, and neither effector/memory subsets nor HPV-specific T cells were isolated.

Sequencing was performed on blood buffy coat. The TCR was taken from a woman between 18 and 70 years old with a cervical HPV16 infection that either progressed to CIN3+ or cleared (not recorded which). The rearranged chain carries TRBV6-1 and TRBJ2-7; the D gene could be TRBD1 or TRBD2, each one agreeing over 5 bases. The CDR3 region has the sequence CASSEDSWARGDEQYF. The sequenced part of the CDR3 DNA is TGTGCCAGCAGTGAAGATTCCTGGGCGAGGGGAGACGAG.